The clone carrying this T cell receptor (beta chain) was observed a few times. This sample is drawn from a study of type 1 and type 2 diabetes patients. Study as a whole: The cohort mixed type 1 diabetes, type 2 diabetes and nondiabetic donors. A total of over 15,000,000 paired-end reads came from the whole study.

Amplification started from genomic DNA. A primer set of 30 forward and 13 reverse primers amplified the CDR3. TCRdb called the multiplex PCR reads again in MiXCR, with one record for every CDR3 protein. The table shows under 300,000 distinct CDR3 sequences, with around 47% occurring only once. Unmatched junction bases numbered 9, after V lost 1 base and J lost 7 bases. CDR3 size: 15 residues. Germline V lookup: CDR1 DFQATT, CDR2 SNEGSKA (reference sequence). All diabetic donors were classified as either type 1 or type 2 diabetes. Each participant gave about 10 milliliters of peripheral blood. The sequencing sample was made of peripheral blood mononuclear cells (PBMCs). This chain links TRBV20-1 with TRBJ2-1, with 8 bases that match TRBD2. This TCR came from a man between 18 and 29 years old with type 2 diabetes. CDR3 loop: CSARVVSGVGNEQFF. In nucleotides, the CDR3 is TGCAGTGCTAGAGTGGTTAGCGGGGTAGGGAATGAGCAGTTCTTC.